Each of the 32 T cell receptor beta chains below was sequenced from the same sample in a study of shared clonotypes between healthy human individuals. Assay used: immunoSEQ multiplex PCR; TCRdb lists only in-frame clones, some missing. The sample lists over a million clones, more than 60% occurring once. The material sequenced was memory CD4+ T cells sorted from blood. Noted subset: CD45RA-negative fraction. These receptors originate from a man between 18 and 35 years old in good health.

The gene calls are TRBV7-3 and TRBJ1-3; D unclear. From germline, CDR1 is SGHTA and CDR2 FQGTGA. The CDR3 totals 15 residues. Trimming cost V 4 bases and J 0 bases, with 10 bases left between them. This chain's CDR3 is CASSSGGNSGNTIYF. The CDR3 DNA sequence: TGTGCCAGCAGCTCGGGCGGGAACTCTGGAAACACCATATATTTT.

The table lists this clone with a count of one. The chain combines TRBV7-9 with TRBJ1-5; D might be TRBD1 (6 bases). The V end lost 7 bases, the J end lost 5 bases, and 9 bases lay between the germline ends. Germline V CDR1 and CDR2: SEHNR, FQNEAQ (reference sequence). The CDR3 runs 12 residues. The CDR3 reads CASTTGYQPQHF. The CDR3 DNA follows: TGTGCCAGCACCACAGGGTATCAGCCCCAGCATTTT.

This clone occurred a few times. This chain links TRBV2 with TRBJ2-3; D is perhaps TRBD2 (6 bases). This CDR3 has 13 amino acids. The V end was cut by 8 bases, the J end by 2 bases, with 11 bases between. The germline gives CDR1 SNHLY, CDR2 FYNNEI. CDR3 in DNA: TGTGCCAGCCGCGCGGACTACACAGATACGCAGTATTTT. Protein: CASRADYTDTQYF.

The genes are TRBV28 and TRBJ1-1; D gene unclear. V was cut by 4 bases and J by 12 bases, with 12 bases left in between. Germline CDR1 MDHEN, CDR2 SYDVKM. This CDR3 is 11 amino acids long. The CDR3 here is CASSSLELTFF. The CDR3 nucleotides read TGTGCCAGCAGTTCCTTGGAGTTAACTTTCTTT.

The chain joins TRBV2 to TRBJ1-1, with D perhaps matching TRBD1 (5 bases). The CDR3 has 14 amino acids. V shed 10 bases and J shed 2 bases, with 17 bases lying between them. In germline, CDR1 is SNHLY, CDR2 FYNNEI. The DNA for the CDR3 is TGTGCCACCGAAGTCCTAGGGGAAAACACTGAAGCTTTCTTT. Translating gives CATEVLGENTEAFF. Full variable domain (outside the CDR3, taken from reference TRBV2 and TRBJ1-1): EPEVTQTPSHQVTQMGQEVILRCVPISNHLYFYWYRQILGQKVEFLVSFYNNEISEKSEIFDDQFSVERPDGSNFTLKIRSTKLEDSAMYFCATEVLGENTEAFFGQGTRLTVV.

This rearrangement joins TRBV6-1 to TRBJ1-1, with 8 bases fitting TRBD1. The CDR3 length is 15 residues. Germline assignment: CDR1 MNHNS and CDR2 SASEGT. V lost 7 bases, J lost 0 bases, and 7 bases stayed unmatched. The CDR3 loop reads CASIKAGGLNTEAFF. DNA for the CDR3: TGTGCCAGCATTAAGGCAGGGGGCTTGAACACTGAAGCTTTCTTT.

The J gene is TRBJ2-1, the V gene TRBV15; TRBD2 matches at 7 bases. CDR3 length: 17 residues. V lost 3 bases to trimming and J lost 0 bases; unmatched junction nucleotides: 8. Germline CDR1 LNHNV, CDR2 YYDKDF (reference sequence). The CDR3 DNA reads as TGTGCCACCAGCAGCCCTGAGCGGGGCAGCTCCTACAATGAGCAGTTCTTC. It specifies CATSSPERGSSYNEQFF.

This chain uses TRBV6-5 with TRBJ1-4; D gene unclear. Looked up from germline, CDR1 is MNHEY and CDR2 is SVGAGI. With 2 bases removed from V and 8 bases from J, the gap between germline ends came to 15 bases. The CDR3 consists of 15 residues. The DNA for the CDR3 is TGTGCCAGCAGTTACGTAGCGGCAATGAACGAAAAACTGTTTTTT. Amino acid sequence: CASSYVAAMNEKLFF.

The table lists this clone with a count of one. J is TRBJ1-4 and V is TRBV5-1; TRBD1 agrees at 7 bases. In germline, CDR1 is SGHRS, CDR2 YFSETQ. With V trimmed by 4 bases and J by 1 base, 13 bases remained unmatched. This CDR3 has 18 amino acids. DNA for the CDR3: TGCGCCAGCAGCCCCGGGGGACAGACACTCTTAACTAATGAAAAACTGTTTTTT. Protein sequence: CASSPGGQTLLTNEKLFF.

The chain carries TRBV6-5 and TRBJ1-6; tentative D call: TRBD1 (6 bases). The germline V gene has CDR1 MNHEY and CDR2 SVGAGI. The V end lost 5 bases, the J end lost 11 bases, and 19 bases lay between the germline ends. CDR3 length: 15 amino acids. DNA for the CDR3: TGTGCCAGCAGTCCGGTGTGGGGGGCGGGAGCACCCCTCCACTTT. Translation: CASSPVWGAGAPLHF.

The gene calls are TRBV4-1 and TRBJ1-2; 7 bases match TRBD1. The CDR3 covers 14 residues. Germline CDR1 reads MGHRA; CDR2 reads YSYEKL. The V segment lost 1 base and the J segment 4 bases; nucleotides outside the gene matches: 3. The DNA of the CDR3 is TGCGCCAGCAGCCAAGGGGACAGAGTCTATGGCTACACCTTC. This encodes CASSQGDRVYGYTF.

This sequence joins TRBV2 and TRBJ1-1; possible D gene TRBD1, 6 bases. V was trimmed by 8 bases and J by 0 bases, leaving 19 bases between them. The CDR3 sequence is 16 residues long. CDR1 and CDR2 (germline): SNHLY, FYNNEI. CDR3 DNA sequence: TGTGCCAGCCCGCAGGGCAGGGGAGATTTGAACACTGAAGCTTTCTTT. Protein: CASPQGRGDLNTEAFF. The variable domain in full, completed from reference TRBV2 and TRBJ1-1, reads EPEVTQTPSHQVTQMGQEVILRCVPISNHLYFYWYRQILGQKVEFLVSFYNNEISEKSEIFDDQFSVERPDGSNFTLKIRSTKLEDSAMYFCASPQGRGDLNTEAFFGQGTRLTVV.

V gene TRBV5-1 combines with J gene TRBJ2-5; D is uncertain. CDR1 SGHRS and CDR2 YFSETQ come from the germline V gene. Trimming took 1 base from V and 5 from J, leaving 12 bases between them. The CDR3 is 14 residues long. The CDR3 loop is CASSLSDRRETQYF. Written as DNA, the CDR3 is TGCGCCAGCAGCTTGTCTGACCGCAGGGAGACCCAGTACTTC.

The table lists this clone with a few counts. This chain joins TRBV7-9 and TRBJ1-1, with 8 bases matching TRBD1. The V segment lost 5 bases and the J segment 4 bases; nucleotides outside the gene matches: 6. Germline CDR1 is SEHNR and CDR2 is FQNEAQ (reference sequence). This CDR3 has 14 amino acids. This CDR3 reads CASSPDRVSTEAFF. The CDR3 DNA sequence: TGTGCCAGCAGCCCGGACAGGGTATCCACTGAAGCTTTCTTT.

The chain uses TRBV2 and TRBJ1-2, with 9 bases aligning to TRBD1. CDR1 SNHLY and CDR2 FYNNEI come from the germline V gene. V lost 6 bases, J lost 0 bases, and 5 bases stayed unmatched. This CDR3 is 15 amino acids long. This CDR3 reads CASRLQGASNYGYTF. CDR3 nucleotide sequence: TGTGCCAGCAGGTTACAGGGGGCCTCTAACTATGGCTACACCTTC. The full variable domain, with the rest looked up from reference TRBV2 and TRBJ1-2, is EPEVTQTPSHQVTQMGQEVILRCVPISNHLYFYWYRQILGQKVEFLVSFYNNEISEKSEIFDDQFSVERPDGSNFTLKIRSTKLEDSAMYFCASRLQGASNYGYTFGSGTRLTVV.

This chain uses TRBV2 with TRBJ2-7, with D unresolved. Germline CDR1 SNHLY, CDR2 FYNNEI. The CDR3 covers 14 residues. V lost 6 bases to trimming and J lost 4 bases, with 16 bases between them. CDR3 in amino acids: CASRELAPQYEQYF. CDR3 bases: TGTGCCAGCAGAGAGCTCGCCCCCCAATACGAGCAGTACTTC.

V and J are TRBV7-6 and TRBJ1-1, with no clear D. The germline V and J ends were trimmed by 2 bases and 5 bases, with 6 bases remaining between them. CDR3 length: 12 residues. CDR1 and CDR2 from the germline V gene are SGHVS and FNYEAQ. The CDR3 here is CASSLPGTEAFF. The CDR3 nucleotides are TGTGCCAGCAGCTTACCCGGGACTGAAGCTTTCTTT.

This rearrangement joins TRBV21-1 to TRBJ1-6. TRBV21-1 is annotated as a pseudogene. The CDR3 sequence is 14 residues long. The CDR3 region has the DNA TGTGCCTTGGCGGGGAGAGTAGATAATTCACCCCTCCACTTT. Amino acid sequence: CALAGRVDNSPLHF.

J is TRBJ1-5 and V is TRBV19; D possibly corresponds to TRBD1 (5 bases). V lost 4 bases, J lost 8 bases, and 21 bases lay in between. This CDR3 has 16 amino acids. CDR1 and CDR2 (germline): LNHDA, SQIVND (reference sequence). The CDR3, as DNA: TGTGCCAGTAGTAACGGGGCACTGAGGGGATGGGAGCCCCAGCATTTT. Translating it yields CASSNGALRGWEPQHF.

V usage is TRBV5-1 and J usage is TRBJ2-3; D is ambiguous. Germline V gene lookup returns CDR1 SGHRS and CDR2 YFSETQ. V was clipped by 7 bases and J by 0 bases, with 9 bases between them. The CDR3 has 13 residues. The CDR3 protein is CASYLDSTDTQYF. The CDR3 DNA follows: TGCGCCAGCTATTTGGACAGCACAGATACGCAGTATTTT.

J is TRBJ2-5 and V is TRBV2; D may be TRBD1 or TRBD2 (7 bases each). Per germline, CDR1 SNHLY and CDR2 FYNNEI. CDR3 length: 14 residues. Trimming pared 4 bases from V and 4 bases from J, leaving 13 bases between. DNA for the CDR3: TGTGCCAGCAGTGGACAGGGAGGGTTAGAGACCCAGTACTTC. It codes for CASSGQGGLETQYF.

The V and J genes are TRBV6-1 and TRBJ2-7, with 8 positions matching TRBD1. The CDR3 is made up of 13 amino acids. J gave up 6 bases and V 6 bases, and 7 bases lay outside the gene matches. Per the germline V gene, CDR1 is MNHNS and CDR2 is SASEGT. In DNA, the CDR3 is TGTGCCAGCAGAGGACAGGGTTTGGGCGAGCAGTACTTC. Translating it yields CASRGQGLGEQYF.

The chain employs TRBV11-2 and TRBJ2-5; D tentatively reads TRBD1 or TRBD2 (5 bases each). The germline V and J ends were trimmed by 6 bases and 4 bases, with 15 bases remaining between them. Germline loops: CDR1 SGHAT, CDR2 FQNNGV. CDR3 length: 14 amino acids. The CDR3 sequence is CASSSGGTSETQYF. The CDR3 coding sequence is TGTGCCAGCAGTTCTGGGGGAACTTCAGAGACCCAGTACTTC.

Note on this clone: The sample holds other DNA sequences that translate to the same CDR3. The chain links TRBV2 to TRBJ2-3; no definite D call. The CDR3 loop spans 11 amino acids. Germline CDR1 is SNHLY and CDR2 is FYNNEI. Trimming left V 8 bases short and J 0 bases short, with 3 bases between. CDR3 amino acids: CASASTDTQYF. CDR3 coding DNA: TGTGCCAGCGCGAGCACAGATACGCAGTATTTT.

The genes are TRBV19 and TRBJ1-3, with D possibly matching TRBD1 (5 bases). This CDR3 comprises 16 residues. Trimming removed 8 bases from V and 0 bases from J, with 17 bases in between. CDR1 is LNHDA and CDR2 is SQIVND in the germline V gene (reference sequence). The CDR3 spells CASYTDRASSGNTIYF. CDR3 DNA: TGTGCCAGTTACACCGACAGAGCCAGCTCTGGAAACACCATATATTTT.

The rearrangement joins TRBV4-3 to TRBJ1-6; perhaps TRBD1 as D (5 bases). The germline V and J ends were trimmed by 0 bases and 9 bases, with 18 bases remaining between them. The CDR3 runs to 17 residues. Germline V gene lookup returns CDR1 LGHNA and CDR2 YSLEER. The CDR3 nucleotides are TGCGCCAGCAGCCAAGAAGGGGCGGGGCAGGGTGGTTCACCCCTCCACTTT. It encodes CASSQEGAGQGGSPLHF.

The chain carries TRBV6-1 and TRBJ2-7, with TRBD1 matching over 7 bases. Per germline, CDR1 MNHNS and CDR2 SASEGT. The CDR3 consists of 13 residues. V lost 4 bases to trimming and J lost 4 bases; unmatched junction nucleotides: 4. The CDR3 is CASSGGRGYEQYF. The CDR3 bases are TGTGCCAGCAGTGGGGGCAGGGGGTACGAGCAGTACTTC.

This clone appeared once. The V and J genes are TRBV5-1 and TRBJ1-5, with 8 bases lining up with TRBD1. Germline-derived CDR1 and CDR2 are SGHRS and YFSETQ. This CDR3 has 14 amino acids. The V gene end was trimmed by 4 bases and the J gene end by 7 bases; junction bases not matched to a gene: 7. CDR3 loop: CASSPGGMGQPQHF. CDR3 DNA sequence: TGCGCCAGCAGCCCAGGGGGCATGGGGCAGCCCCAGCATTTT.

V is TRBV15 and J is TRBJ1-2, with D possibly matching TRBD1 (5 bases). CDR3 length equals 16 residues. V lost 0 bases and J 4 bases, leaving 15 bases between the germline ends. The germline V gene has CDR1 LNHNV and CDR2 YYDKDF (reference sequence). CDR3 in amino acids: CATSRDQRDLLYGYTF. CDR3 sequence (DNA): TGTGCCACCAGCAGAGATCAGAGGGACCTCCTCTATGGCTACACCTTC.

The chain has TRBV7-9 and TRBJ1-5; D is unclear. V was pared by 5 bases and J by 2 bases, with 10 bases between. CDR3 size: 14 residues. CDR1 and CDR2 from the germline V gene are SEHNR and FQNEAQ (reference sequence). This chain's CDR3 is CASSPGEGNQPQHF. For the CDR3, the DNA is TGTGCCAGCAGCCCGGGTGAGGGCAATCAGCCCCAGCATTTT.

A few counts support this clone. V is TRBV27 and J is TRBJ2-3; D is undetermined. Trimming stripped 5 bases from V and 7 bases from J, with 13 bases between. The CDR3 contains 13 residues. The germline gives CDR1 MNHEY, CDR2 SMNVEV (reference sequence). CDR3 sequence (DNA): TGTGCCAGCAGTGCAGGCCTCGCGTATACGCAGTATTTT. Translation gives CASSAGLAYTQYF.

The chain joins TRBV9 to TRBJ2-1; D may be TRBD1 or TRBD2 (5 bases each). V was trimmed by 3 bases and J by 4 bases, leaving 17 bases between them. The CDR3 length is 16 residues. CDR1 is SGDLS, CDR2 YYNGEE, per germline. This CDR3 is CASSAPGTYLYNEQFF. The CDR3 nucleotides are TGTGCCAGCAGCGCTCCGGGGACCTACCTATACAATGAGCAGTTCTTC.